The 31 T cell receptor beta chains listed next were all sequenced from one sample in a study of beta chain features in type 1 diabetes. Whole-study findings and limits: When Type 1 diabetes patients were examined, their TCRB CDR3s proved moderately but significantly shorter in all four CD4+ subsets.

The whole isolated RNA underwent reverse transcription, so sequencing captured expressed TCRB transcripts. The table came from immunoSEQ multiplex PCR; TCRdb's copy has only in-frame clones and leaves some out. Of more than 100,000 clones detected, less than 20% appear once; the ten largest clones hold approximately 2.2%. These receptors lack a known antigen. The material sequenced was central memory CD4+ T cells from blood. These receptors originate from a man under 40 with type 1 diabetes.

The chain uses TRBV11-2 and TRBJ2-7; weak D call: TRBD2 (6 bases). The germline V and J ends were trimmed by 1 base and 2 bases, with 15 bases remaining between them. This CDR3 has 16 amino acids. The germline CDR1 and CDR2 sequences are SGHAT and FQNNGV. CDR3 bases: TGTGCCAGCAGCTTAGGTCTAGGAGGGATCCCCTACGAGCAGTACTTC. It encodes CASSLGLGGIPYEQYF.

This chain links TRBV9 with TRBJ2-7; 8 bases are shared with TRBD1. Germline CDR1 is SGDLS and CDR2 is YYNGEE. CDR3 length: 14 residues. After removal of 3 bases from V and 5 bases from J, the junction contained 7 bases not matched to a gene. The CDR3, as DNA: TGTGCCAGCAGCGCTCAGGGGGCAGGCGACGAGCAGTACTTC. Protein: CASSAQGAGDEQYF.

This clone was seen only a few times. The chain combines TRBV2 with TRBJ2-7; 7 bases map to TRBD2. Germline values: CDR1 SNHLY, CDR2 FYNNEI. This CDR3 is built from 11 residues. V lost 8 bases, J lost 7 bases, and 5 bases stayed unmatched. CDR3 in DNA: TGTGCCAGCCAATGGGGGGGAGAGCAGTACTTC. As protein: CASQWGGEQYF.

The rearrangement links TRBV19 to TRBJ2-7; TRBD1 aligns across 8 bases. The ends lost 5 bases at V and 0 bases at J; junction bases unmatched: 6. The CDR3 length is 15 residues. CDR1 LNHDA and CDR2 SQIVND come from the germline V gene (reference sequence). DNA of the CDR3: TGTGCCAGTAGTTCCCGGGACAGGAGCTCCTACGAGCAGTACTTC. Translated, it gives CASSSRDRSSYEQYF. The variable domain in full, completed from reference TRBV19 and TRBJ2-7, reads DGGITQSPKYLFRKEGQNVTLSCEQNLNHDAMYWYRQDPGQGLRLIYYSQIVNDFQKGDIAEGYSVSREKKESFPLTVTSAQKNPTAFYLCASSSRDRSSYEQYFGPGTRLTVT.

CDR3 amino acids: CASSVRQGKETQYF. Written as DNA, the CDR3 is TGTGCCAGCAGCGTACGACAGGGGAAAGAGACCCAGTACTTC. This rearrangement joins TRBV9 to TRBJ2-5; 8 nucleotides agree with TRBD1. This CDR3 comprises 14 residues. CDR1 and CDR2 (germline): SGDLS, YYNGEE. J lost 3 bases, V lost 1 base, and 2 bases had no gene match.

The CDR3 sequence: CSVETGGSYEQYF. As DNA, the CDR3 is TGCAGCGTTGAAACGGGGGGCAGCTACGAGCAGTACTTC. V gene TRBV29-1 combines with J gene TRBJ2-7; D possibly corresponds to TRBD2 (7 bases). CDR1 SQVTM and CDR2 ANQGSEA come from the germline V gene. There are 13 residues in the CDR3. Trimming removed 2 bases at V and 3 bases at J, with 11 bases between.

The table lists this clone with a few counts. The chain is built from TRBV2 and TRBJ2-7, with D perhaps being TRBD1 or TRBD2 (5 bases each). Germline V gives CDR1 SNHLY, CDR2 FYNNEI. There are 14 residues in the CDR3. V lost 5 bases to trimming and J lost 9 bases, with 20 bases between them. CDR3 protein: CASSYRDPSYGQYF. CDR3 coding DNA: TGTGCCAGCAGTTACCGGGACCCCTCCTATGGGCAGTACTTC.

The J gene is TRBJ2-3, the V gene TRBV4-3; D is possibly TRBD1 or TRBD2 (5 bases each). The germline CDR1 and CDR2 sequences are LGHNA and YSLEER. The CDR3 is made up of 14 amino acids. V lost 3 bases and J lost 6, with 13 bases in between. The CDR3 sequence is CASSHNGAGDTQYF. DNA for the CDR3: TGCGCCAGCAGCCACAACGGGGCGGGCGATACGCAGTATTTT.

The J gene is TRBJ2-6, the V gene TRBV23-1; D unresolved. TRBV23-1 is classed as an ORF, of uncertain function. V was pared by 3 bases and J by 3 bases, with 15 bases between. This CDR3 is built from 17 residues. The CDR3 spells CASSQGKIILGANVLTF. CDR3 nucleotide sequence: TGCGCCAGCAGTCAGGGGAAAATAATCCTTGGGGCCAACGTCCTGACTTTC.

A few counts support this clone. The CDR3 region has the DNA TGTGCCAGCTCACCACCGAGTACCGGGACAGGGAGCGGCTACACCTTC. It codes for CASSPPSTGTGSGYTF. The V call is TRBV18, the J call TRBJ1-2; 9 bases are shared with TRBD1. Trimming removed 0 bases from V and 8 bases from J; junction bases left unmatched: 10. Germline assignment: CDR1 KGHSH and CDR2 LQKENI. The CDR3 totals 16 residues.

This clone was counted only a few times. The V gene is TRBV29-1, the J gene TRBJ2-7; D is possibly TRBD2 (5 bases). CDR1 is SQVTM and CDR2 is ANQGSEA in the germline V gene. This CDR3 contains 12 residues. Trimming shortened V by 6 bases and J by 0 bases, and 9 bases separated the two germline ends. This chain's CDR3 is CSVAGGSYEQYF. The DNA of the CDR3 is TGCAGCGTCGCCGGAGGCTCCTACGAGCAGTACTTC.

The chain uses TRBV7-2 and TRBJ2-5, with D hard to call. With 5 bases removed from V and 3 bases from J, the gap between germline ends came to 7 bases. Germline V lookup: CDR1 SGHTA, CDR2 FQGNSA. This CDR3 is 12 amino acids long. The CDR3 is CASSRGEETQYF. CDR3 bases: TGTGCCAGCAGCCGTGGAGAAGAGACCCAGTACTTC.

This clone has only a few counts. V and J are TRBV7-9 and TRBJ2-5; 8 bases map to TRBD1. The CDR3 length is 13 residues. V shed 8 bases and J 4 bases; nucleotides not matched to a gene: 6. From germline, CDR1 is SEHNR and CDR2 FQNEAQ (reference sequence). As DNA, the CDR3 is TGTGCCAGCCAGGGGGCCTTCGGAGAGACCCAGTACTTC. Protein sequence: CASQGAFGETQYF.

This clone was seen a few times. J is TRBJ1-2 and V is TRBV11-2, with D unresolved. Between the trimmed V and J ends, which lost 5 bases and 3 bases, there was a span of 16 bases. The CDR3 has 15 amino acids. CDR1 is SGHAT, CDR2 FQNNGV, per germline. CDR3 amino acids: CASSPREEAYYGYTF. For the CDR3, the DNA is TGTGCCAGCAGCCCCCGGGAGGAGGCCTACTATGGCTACACCTTC.

The chain recombines TRBV7-2 with TRBJ2-5; 8 bases map to TRBD2. This CDR3 has 16 amino acids. Germline values: CDR1 SGHTA, CDR2 FQGNSA. J was trimmed by 5 bases and V by 1 base; bases with no gene match: 9. As DNA, the CDR3 is TGTGCCAGCAGCTTAGATCGCGGGGGGCCGCGGGAGACCCAGTACTTC. Encoded protein: CASSLDRGGPRETQYF.

The sample holds a few counts of this clone. The V gene is TRBV30, the J gene TRBJ1-4, with D possibly matching TRBD1 (5 bases). V was shortened by 6 bases and J by 5 bases, with 13 bases between the two germline ends. This CDR3 spans 13 amino acids. CDR1 is GTSNPN and CDR2 is SVGIG in the germline V gene (reference sequence). CDR3 in DNA: TGTGCCTGTAAGGGGTCCGAAAATGAAAAACTGTTTTTT. It codes for CACKGSENEKLFF.

The V gene is TRBV11-3, the J gene TRBJ1-1; D is possibly TRBD1 (5 bases). V shed 5 bases and J shed 4 bases, with 17 bases lying between them. The germline V gene encodes CDR1 SGHNT and CDR2 YENEEA. The CDR3 sequence is 15 residues long. As DNA, the CDR3 is TGTGCCAGCAGCCGAGGTGAGGGGCAAACCACTGAAGCTTTCTTT. It yields the protein CASSRGEGQTTEAFF.

With regard to this clone: The sample holds other DNA sequences that translate to the same CDR3. The chain recombines TRBV7-2 with TRBJ1-6, with a weak D call TRBD1 (5 bases). V was trimmed by 2 bases and J by 14 bases, leaving 19 bases between them. This CDR3 comprises 15 residues. Germline CDR1 SGHTA, CDR2 FQGNSA. The CDR3 is CASSLQGGSPESLHF. The CDR3 nucleotides are TGTGCCAGCAGCTTACAGGGAGGGTCCCCTGAGTCCCTCCACTTT.

This clone appeared a few times. The chain joins TRBV7-9 to TRBJ1-6, with D maybe TRBD1 (5 bases). Germline values: CDR1 SEHNR, CDR2 FQNEAQ (reference sequence). The CDR3 runs 15 residues. The V and J ends lost 6 bases and 9 bases respectively, with 18 bases between them. CDR3 sequence reads: CASRLGEALASPLHF. CDR3 DNA sequence: TGTGCCAGCAGACTAGGGGAGGCGTTGGCTTCACCCCTCCACTTT.

The table lists this clone with a few counts. The chain links TRBV7-9 to TRBJ1-1; tentative D call: TRBD1 (5 bases). V lost 5 bases to trimming and J lost 11 bases, with 15 bases between them. The CDR3 is 12 amino acids. Looked up from germline, CDR1 is SEHNR and CDR2 is FQNEAQ (reference sequence). The CDR3 sequence: CASSPRDLPAFF. The CDR3, as DNA: TGTGCCAGCAGCCCTCGGGACCTTCCGGCTTTCTTT.

This clone was observed a handful of times. The chain joins TRBV5-6 to TRBJ2-7; 7 nucleotides align to TRBD1. J was trimmed by 3 bases and V by 5 bases; bases with no gene match: 2. Germline V gene sequence: CDR1 SGHDT, CDR2 YYEEEE. This CDR3 contains 12 residues. The CDR3 nucleotides are TGTGCCAGCAGTTGGGACAGCTACGAGCAGTACTTC. It translates to CASSWDSYEQYF.

This clone was found a few times. The rearrangement links TRBV5-1 to TRBJ2-5, with TRBD2 matching 11 bases. The CDR3 length is 14 residues. Germline CDR1 is SGHRS and CDR2 is YFSETQ. V shed 5 bases, J shed 3 bases, and the junction held 3 bases outside the gene matches. The CDR3 spells CASRSGLAEETQYF. The CDR3 region has the DNA TGCGCCAGCAGATCGGGACTAGCGGAAGAGACCCAGTACTTC.

The chain joins TRBV7-9 to TRBJ2-7, with D perhaps matching TRBD1 (5 bases). CDR1 and CDR2 from the germline V gene are SEHNR and FQNEAQ (reference sequence). The CDR3 has 14 amino acids. Trimming cost V 1 base and J 0 bases, with 7 bases left between them. The CDR3 here is CASSLDRHSYEQYF. CDR3 DNA sequence: TGTGCCAGCAGCTTAGACAGGCACTCCTACGAGCAGTACTTC.

This clone was found a few times. The junction differs from germline at one of its ends, possibly a read error. The chain uses TRBV28 and TRBJ2-7; D might be TRBD1 or TRBD2, each matching 5 bases. The CDR3 covers 15 residues. Germline V gives CDR1 MDHEN, CDR2 SYDVKM. The chain's CDR3 is CASTLRGRSYYEQYF. CDR3 coding DNA: TGTGCCAGCACTTTAAGGGGACGGAGTTACTACGAGCAGTACTTC.

The chain has TRBV6-1 and TRBJ1-6; no definite D call. CDR1 is MNHNS, CDR2 SASEGT, per germline. This CDR3 region has 15 residues. The V gene lost 7 bases and the J gene lost 0 bases, with 10 bases spanning the gap. DNA for the CDR3: TGTGCCAGCACCGAGGAGAGCTCCTATAATTCACCCCTCCACTTT. This sequence encodes CASTEESSYNSPLHF.

This clone was seen many times. The chain couples TRBV6-1 to TRBJ2-3; D is unclear. The germline gives CDR1 MNHNS, CDR2 SASEGT. The CDR3 has 12 amino acids. Trimming left V 5 bases short and J 5 bases short, with 8 bases between. DNA of the CDR3: TGTGCCAGCAGTCCCGTTGGAGATACGCAGTATTTT. It yields the protein CASSPVGDTQYF.

This clone has only a few counts. The same CDR3 arises from other DNA sequences in this sample as well. This rearrangement joins TRBV29-1 to TRBJ1-2; D is ambiguous. The CDR3 consists of 11 residues. CDR1 is SQVTM and CDR2 is ANQGSEA in the germline V gene. The V end was cut by 3 bases, the J end by 2 bases, with 4 bases between. The chain's CDR3 is CSVEGNYGYTF. In DNA form, the CDR3 reads TGCAGCGTTGAGGGGAACTATGGCTACACCTTC.

This clone has more than one count but fewer than ten. The V and J genes are TRBV18 and TRBJ2-3; 8 nucleotides match TRBD1. The CDR3 contains 15 residues. CDR1 and CDR2 (germline): KGHSH, LQKENI. The V and J ends lost 6 bases and 2 bases, in that order; junction bases with no gene match: 7. The CDR3 DNA follows: TGTGCCAGCTCGCCTCCGGGACAGGTCACAGATACGCAGTATTTT. Protein sequence: CASSPPGQVTDTQYF. The variable domain in full, with the rest retrieved from reference TRBV18 and TRBJ2-3, is NAGVMQNPRHLVRRRGQEARLRCSPMKGHSHVYWYRQLPEEGLKFMVYLQKENIIDESGMPKERFSAEFPKEGPSILRIQQVVRGDSAAYFCASSPPGQVTDTQYFGPGTRLTVL.

The CDR3 sequence is CASSPVVNYGYTF. CDR3 nucleotides: TGCGCCAGCAGTCCGGTGGTGAACTATGGCTACACCTTC. The genes are TRBV4-3 and TRBJ1-2; D gene ambiguous. Trimming took 6 bases from V and 2 from J, leaving 10 bases between them. This CDR3 contains 13 residues. From germline, CDR1 is LGHNA and CDR2 YSLEER.

The chain uses TRBV7-6 and TRBJ2-6; 10 nucleotides line up with TRBD2. There are 19 residues in the CDR3. The trim removed 1 base at V and 0 bases at J, leaving 6 bases unmatched. The germline V gene has CDR1 SGHVS and CDR2 FNYEAQ. The CDR3 sequence: CASSLEASGGSSGANVLTF. The CDR3 nucleotides are TGTGCCAGCAGCTTAGAGGCTAGCGGGGGATCCTCTGGGGCCAACGTCCTGACTTTC.

J is TRBJ2-3 and V is TRBV19; possible D gene TRBD2, 6 bases. The CDR3 is made up of 15 amino acids. The ends were cut back, 7 bases at V and 3 bases at J, with 17 bases in the middle. Germline CDR1 reads LNHDA; CDR2 reads SQIVND (reference sequence). CDR3 sequence reads: CASTINRERTDTQYF. For the CDR3, the DNA is TGTGCCAGTACCATAAACCGGGAGCGAACAGATACGCAGTATTTT.